The 26 T cell receptor beta chains presented below share a single source sample, sequenced in a study of metastatic and nonmetastatic thyroid tumors. TCRdb ran MiXCR on the PCR reads. The table has some 35,000 clones, 35% to 45% seen once. Patients had received no treatment of any kind before thyroid surgery. Sequenced material: tumor tissue. The receptor set was obtained from a female donor with papillary thyroid cancer or a benign thyroid nodule (not recorded which). Some clones in this sample may be carry-over from other donors' samples.

The V and J genes are TRBV27 and TRBJ1-2; 9 nucleotides line up with TRBD1. The ends lost 0 bases at V and 2 bases at J; junction bases unmatched: 4. CDR1 is MNHEY, CDR2 SMNVEV, per germline (reference sequence). The CDR3 consists of 16 residues. The CDR3: CASSLSRGTGNYGYTF. The DNA of the CDR3 is TGTGCCAGCAGTTTATCAAGGGGGACAGGGAACTATGGCTACACCTTC.

The DNA for the CDR3 is TGTGCCAGCAGTCCCACTAGACAGGGAAACACTGAAGCTTTCTTT. It codes for CASSPTRQGNTEAFF. The chain has TRBV6-9 and TRBJ1-1; 7 bases fit TRBD1. V lost 5 bases, J lost 2 bases, and 8 bases stayed unmatched. Per germline, CDR1 MNHGY and CDR2 SVAAGI. The CDR3 is 15 residues long.

V and J are TRBV6-1 and TRBJ1-2, with 7 bases that match TRBD1. Germline CDR1 and CDR2: MNHNS and SASEGT. With V trimmed by 6 bases and J by 3 bases, 13 bases remained unmatched. The CDR3 contains 16 residues. Written as DNA, the CDR3 is TGTGCCAGCAGCTCCGGGACAGATCGCATACACTATGGCTACACCTTC. Its translation is CASSSGTDRIHYGYTF.

CDR3 sequence: CASSLVSASRNEQFF. The CDR3 region has the DNA TGTGCCAGCAGCTTAGTCTCGGCTAGTCGCAATGAGCAGTTCTTC. The J gene is TRBJ2-1, the V gene TRBV11-1; the D is unclear. Trimming removed 1 base from V and 6 bases from J, with 13 bases in between. The germline CDR1 and CDR2 sequences are SGHAT and FQDESV (reference sequence). The CDR3 loop spans 15 amino acids.

The chain employs TRBV6-2 or TRBV6-3 and TRBJ2-7; 9 bases map to TRBD2. V lost 2 bases, J lost 6 bases, and 5 bases stayed unmatched. CDR3 length: 14 residues. The germline V gene has CDR1 MNHEY and CDR2 SVGEGT. The CDR3 nucleotides read TGTGCCAGCAGTTACGTAGCGGGAGCGGGCGAGCAGTACTTC. This translates into CASSYVAGAGEQYF.

In nucleotides, the CDR3 is TGTGCCAGCAGTTCGGGGGATGGGCGGACTGAAGCTTTCTTT. This translates into CASSSGDGRTEAFF. V gene TRBV9 combines with J gene TRBJ1-1; D is perhaps TRBD1 (5 bases). The ends were cut back, 5 bases at V and 5 bases at J, with 16 bases in the middle. CDR1 and CDR2 from the germline V gene are SGDLS and YYNGEE. The CDR3 consists of 14 residues. The variable domain in full, with the rest retrieved from reference TRBV9 and TRBJ1-1, is DSGVTQTPKHLITATGQRVTLRCSPRSGDLSVYWYQQSLDQGLQFLIQYYNGEERAKGNILERFSAQQFPDLHSELNLSSLELGDSALYFCASSSGDGRTEAFFGQGTRLTVV.

The chain is built from TRBV6-1 and TRBJ2-4; tentative D call: TRBD2 (5 bases). CDR3 length: 14 amino acids. The V end was cut by 3 bases, the J end by 6 bases, with 12 bases between. Germline V gene sequence: CDR1 MNHNS, CDR2 SASEGT. The DNA for the CDR3 is TGTGCCAGCAGTGAGCGAGGGAGACTAAACATTCAGTACTTC. Translated: CASSERGRLNIQYF.

This clone was seen a handful of times. The rearrangement links TRBV6-2 or TRBV6-3 to TRBJ2-3; D ambiguous. Germline CDR1 and CDR2: MNHEY and SVGEGT. V was shortened by 4 bases and J by 6 bases, with 11 bases between the two germline ends. The CDR3 is made up of 13 amino acids. DNA for the CDR3: TGTGCCAGCAGTTTGGGCCCCCGCGATACGCAGTATTTT. This codes for CASSLGPRDTQYF.

The V and J genes are TRBV20-1 and TRBJ1-3; no firm D call. Trimming took off 0 bases at V and 1 base at J, with 10 bases between the two ends. Germline loops: CDR1 DFQATT, CDR2 SNEGSKA (reference sequence). This CDR3 comprises 15 residues. The CDR3: CSARDLGKSGNTIYF. The CDR3 DNA reads TGCAGTGCTAGAGATCTGGGCAAATCTGGAAACACCATATATTTT.

Notes on this clone: One junction end disagrees with the germline gene, perhaps due to a read error. The rearrangement joins TRBV6-1 to TRBJ2-1, with 10 bases fitting TRBD1. The CDR3 loop spans 13 amino acids. Per the germline V gene, CDR1 is MNHNS and CDR2 is SASEGT. This chain's CDR3 is CASSFDRGHEQFF. The CDR3 nucleotides read TGCGCCAGCAGCTTCGACAGGGGGCATGAGCAGTTCTTC.

This clone has at least ten counts. J is TRBJ1-6 and V is TRBV27, with 8 bases lining up with TRBD1. The germline CDR1 and CDR2 sequences are MNHEY and SMNVEV (reference sequence). Unmatched junction bases numbered 14, after V lost 6 bases and J lost 10 bases. This CDR3 region has 16 residues. CDR3 region: CASRVRQGAGGSPLHF. CDR3 nucleotides: TGTGCCAGCAGGGTCCGCCAGGGGGCAGGAGGGTCACCCCTCCACTTT.

In its sample, this clone was seen many times. This sequence joins TRBV12-3 or TRBV12-4 and TRBJ1-2, with TRBD1 as a possible D gene (6 bases). This CDR3 has 15 residues. The ends were cut back, 0 bases at V and 4 bases at J, with 12 bases in the middle. The CDR3 DNA sequence: TGTGCCAGCAGTTTAGCGCTGGGGGGCGGCTATGGCTACACCTTC. Encoded protein: CASSLALGGGYGYTF.

This clone has a handful of counts. The V and J genes are TRBV25-1 and TRBJ2-1; 9 nucleotides align to TRBD1. This CDR3 is built from 14 residues. Trimming at V came to 5 bases and at J to 5 bases, leaving 4 bases not matched to a gene. Germline V lookup: CDR1 MGHDK, CDR2 SYGVNS. The CDR3 region is CASSWDRDNNEQFF. CDR3 in DNA: TGTGCCAGCAGTTGGGACAGGGACAACAATGAGCAGTTCTTC.

As regards this clone: An end of the junction differs from the germline gene, which may be a read error. The chain recombines TRBV5-1 with TRBJ1-1, with 9 bases matching TRBD1. Germline CDR1 reads SGHRS; CDR2 reads YFSETQ. The CDR3 spans 16 residues. The CDR3 bases are TGCGCCAGCCGTCTAAAAATCGGGACAGGGAACGCTGAAGCTTTCTTT. Its translation: CASRLKIGTGNAEAFF.

This clone was seen a handful of times. V and J are TRBV25-1 and TRBJ1-1; 7 nucleotides align to TRBD1. This CDR3 has 19 amino acids. CDR1 is MGHDK, CDR2 SYGVNS, per germline. The V and J ends lost 4 bases and 1 base, in that order; junction bases with no gene match: 18. The CDR3 spells CASSGMPPGQSLRNTEAFF. CDR3 nucleotides: TGTGCCAGCAGTGGTATGCCTCCGGGACAGTCTTTGAGGAACACTGAAGCTTTCTTT. Full variable domain (missing parts from reference TRBV25-1 and TRBJ1-1): EADIYQTPRYLVIGTGKKITLECSQTMGHDKMYWYQQDPGMELHLIHYSYGVNSTEKGDLSSESTVSRIRTEHFPLTLESARPSHTSQYLCASSGMPPGQSLRNTEAFFGQGTRLTVV.

This clone was detected only a few times. The chain carries TRBV4-2 and TRBJ2-1; D perhaps matches TRBD2 (6 bases). CDR3 length: 16 amino acids. Trimming removed 0 bases at V and 2 bases at J, with 11 bases between. Germline lookup yields CDR1 LGHNA and CDR2 YNFKEQ. CDR3 nucleotides: TGTGCCAGCAGCCAAGATTTTGGGACTCCCTACAATGAGCAGTTCTTC. It is translated as CASSQDFGTPYNEQFF.

V is TRBV5-1 and J is TRBJ1-3, with D perhaps matching TRBD1 (5 bases). V lost 3 bases and J 0 bases, leaving 16 bases between the germline ends. The CDR3 runs 17 residues. Germline CDR1 and CDR2: SGHRS and YFSETQ. The CDR3 reads CASSSGELGYSGNTIYF. The CDR3 DNA reads TGCGCCAGCAGCTCGGGGGAACTCGGATACTCTGGAAACACCATATATTTT. Looking up the rest from reference TRBV5-1 and TRBJ1-3 gives the full variable domain: KAGVTQTPRYLIKTRGQQVTLSCSPISGHRSVSWYQQTPGQGLQFLFEYFSETQRNKGNFPGRFSGRQFSNSRSEMNVSTLELGDSALYLCASSSGELGYSGNTIYFGEGSWLTVV.

This clone came up a few times. The rearrangement links TRBV7-8 to TRBJ2-1, with D unresolved. There are 12 residues in the CDR3. Germline CDR1 is SGHVS and CDR2 is FQNEAQ. The V and J ends lost 5 bases and 5 bases respectively, with 7 bases between them. The CDR3 nucleotides are TGTGCCAGCAGCCGGCTAAACAATGAGCAGTTCTTC. This gives the protein CASSRLNNEQFF.

This clone was seen more than once but under ten times. This chain joins TRBV30 and TRBJ1-2; tentative D call: TRBD1 (5 bases). Germline values: CDR1 GTSNPN, CDR2 SVGIG (reference sequence). The germline V and J ends were trimmed by 5 bases and 4 bases, with 17 bases remaining between them. The CDR3 totals 14 residues. The CDR3, as DNA: TGTGCCTGGGGGATCTCCAGCGGGGCCTATGGCTACACCTTC. As protein: CAWGISSGAYGYTF.

This clone was observed at least ten times. This rearrangement joins TRBV11-3 to TRBJ2-1; 11 positions match TRBD2. This CDR3 has 15 amino acids. V trimming: 3 bases; J trimming: 5 bases; junction bases outside the gene matches: 3. The germline gives CDR1 SGHNT, CDR2 YENEEA. The CDR3, as DNA: TGTGCCAGCAGCTTGGGACTAGCGGAAAACAATGAGCAGTTCTTC. Protein: CASSLGLAENNEQFF.

The V gene is TRBV6-1, the J gene TRBJ2-1; 10 nucleotides align to TRBD1. The CDR3 is 14 residues long. Germline CDR1 MNHNS, CDR2 SASEGT. Trimming took 7 bases from V and 7 from J; bases not matched to a gene: 7. The CDR3 reads CASTKTGGVNEQFF. The DNA of the CDR3 is TGTGCCAGCACCAAGACAGGGGGCGTAAATGAGCAGTTCTTC.

The rearrangement uses TRBV3-1 and TRBJ1-4, with D hard to call. The CDR3 extends over 15 amino acids. The germline CDR1 and CDR2 sequences are LGHDT and YNNKEL (reference sequence). Trimming cost V 4 bases and J 8 bases, with 17 bases left between them. The CDR3 protein is CASSPTQALSEKLFF. The CDR3 DNA reads as TGTGCCAGCAGCCCGACGCAGGCTTTAAGCGAAAAACTGTTTTTT.

As to this clone: This sequence may be a read error, since a much larger clone differs from it by one base. The chain employs TRBV2 and TRBJ2-7; 10 bases fit TRBD2. The germline gives CDR1 SNHLY, CDR2 FYNNEI. The CDR3 spans 14 residues. With 6 bases clipped from V and 5 bases from J, the junction kept 7 bases outside the gene matches. The CDR3 bases are TGTGCCAGCAGAATCGGGACTAGCGATCACGAGCAGTACTTC. Amino acids: CASRIGTSDHEQYF.

This clone occurred a few times. The chain links TRBV6-1 to TRBJ2-1, with TRBD2 matching 11 bases. Germline-derived CDR1 and CDR2 are MNHNS and SASEGT. Trimming cost V 8 bases and J 5 bases; bases outside gene matches: 8. The CDR3 covers 15 residues. CDR3 sequence reads: CASRPGTSGNNEQFF. The DNA for the CDR3 is TGTGCCAGCCGGCCCGGGACTAGCGGAAACAATGAGCAGTTCTTC.

The chain joins TRBV5-1 to TRBJ2-7; TRBD1 matches at 8 bases. Germline CDR1 reads SGHRS; CDR2 reads YFSETQ. The CDR3 covers 13 residues. The V segment lost 7 bases and the J segment 6 bases; nucleotides outside the gene matches: 9. CDR3 region: CASPRQGKGEQYF. CDR3 in DNA: TGCGCCAGCCCCAGACAGGGGAAGGGCGAGCAGTACTTC. Variable domain in full (rest from reference TRBV5-1 and TRBJ2-7): KAGVTQTPRYLIKTRGQQVTLSCSPISGHRSVSWYQQTPGQGLQFLFEYFSETQRNKGNFPGRFSGRQFSNSRSEMNVSTLELGDSALYLCASPRQGKGEQYFGPGTRLTVT.

The chain carries TRBV27 and TRBJ2-2, with D perhaps TRBD1 (5 bases). The V gene lost 7 bases and the J gene lost 3 bases, with 12 bases spanning the gap. CDR1 is MNHEY, CDR2 SMNVEV, per germline (reference sequence). The CDR3 runs 14 residues. The CDR3 loop reads CASTRDRYTGELFF. CDR3 DNA sequence: TGTGCCAGCACCCGAGACAGATACACCGGGGAGCTGTTTTTT.